A single count supports the clone carrying this TCR beta chain. The antigen is not known. This entry is derived from a study of PD-1 blockade in classical Hodgkin lymphoma. Assay used: immunoSEQ multiplex PCR; TCRdb lists only in-frame clones, some missing. The repertoire holds approximately 15,000 clones, with about 80% as singletons. Study findings and constraints: Newly diagnosed patients were said to have less baseline TCR diversity than healthy donors did. Newly diagnosed and completely responding patients shared comparable baseline diversity.

Each of the patients experienced relapse following autologous stem cell transplantation, and their brentuximab vedotin exposure differed. Complete response, partial response or progressive disease constituted the best responses recorded. Germline assignment: CDR1 SGHTA and CDR2 FQGNSA. With 5 bases clipped from V and 2 bases from J, the junction kept 10 bases outside the gene matches. This CDR3 spans 16 amino acids. Sample: peripheral blood mononuclear cells (PBMCs), taken before the second cycle of nivolumab. This TCR derives from a human donor with classical Hodgkin lymphoma. The chain carries TRBV7-2 and TRBJ2-3; 7 bases line up with TRBD2. DNA of the CDR3: TGTGCCAGCAGCAAACAAGCGGGGAGAACCACAGATACGCAGTATTTT. Its protein is CASSKQAGRTTDTQYF.